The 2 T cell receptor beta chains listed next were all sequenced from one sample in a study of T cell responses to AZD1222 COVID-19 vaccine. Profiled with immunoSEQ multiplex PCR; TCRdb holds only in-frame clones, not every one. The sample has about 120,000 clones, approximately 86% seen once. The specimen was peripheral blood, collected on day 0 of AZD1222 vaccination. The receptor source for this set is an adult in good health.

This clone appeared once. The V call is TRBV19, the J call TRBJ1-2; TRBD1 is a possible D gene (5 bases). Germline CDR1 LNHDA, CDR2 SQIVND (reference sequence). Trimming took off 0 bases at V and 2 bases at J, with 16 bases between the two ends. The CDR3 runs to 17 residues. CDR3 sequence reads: CASSIDRQPRGNYGYTF. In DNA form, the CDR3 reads TGTGCCAGTAGTATAGATCGGCAACCAAGGGGAAACTATGGCTACACCTTC.

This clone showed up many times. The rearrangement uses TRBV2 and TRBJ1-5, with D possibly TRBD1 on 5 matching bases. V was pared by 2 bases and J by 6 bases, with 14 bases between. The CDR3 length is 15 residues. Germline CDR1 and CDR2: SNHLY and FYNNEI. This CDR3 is CASSEQGAAGQPQHF. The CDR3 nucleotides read TGTGCCAGCAGTGAACAGGGAGCCGCCGGTCAGCCCCAGCATTTT.